This T cell receptor (beta chain) was recovered during a study of cytomegalovirus exposure and HLA in healthy donors. Study in general: The study's early data release held some 85 million unique TCRs from HLA-typed donors. In terms of ancestry, the Caucasian-associated cluster contained around 79% of the approximately 420 genotyped donors. Points from the study as a whole: Later analysis identified a missense DCLRE1C variant that was linked to TCR beta V- and J-gene trimming.

60 Vbeta and 13 Jbeta primers were used in PCR. The assay was immunoSEQ multiplex PCR, and TCRdb's table has in-frame clones only and misses some. The table includes about 130,000 clones, more than 80% detected once. This CDR3 has 14 amino acids. CDR1 is MNHEY, CDR2 SVGAGI, per germline. The germline V and J ends were trimmed by 6 bases and 1 base, with 13 bases remaining between them. A note on this clone: Antigen unknown.

The clonotype comes from a male donor in good health and CMV-seronegative. The sample was PBMCs. The chain couples TRBV6-5 to TRBJ2-7, with a weak D call TRBD1 (6 bases). The CDR3 sequence is CASRDRDTSYEQYF. CDR3 nucleotide sequence: TGTGCCAGCAGGGACCGGGACACATCCTACGAGCAGTACTTC.